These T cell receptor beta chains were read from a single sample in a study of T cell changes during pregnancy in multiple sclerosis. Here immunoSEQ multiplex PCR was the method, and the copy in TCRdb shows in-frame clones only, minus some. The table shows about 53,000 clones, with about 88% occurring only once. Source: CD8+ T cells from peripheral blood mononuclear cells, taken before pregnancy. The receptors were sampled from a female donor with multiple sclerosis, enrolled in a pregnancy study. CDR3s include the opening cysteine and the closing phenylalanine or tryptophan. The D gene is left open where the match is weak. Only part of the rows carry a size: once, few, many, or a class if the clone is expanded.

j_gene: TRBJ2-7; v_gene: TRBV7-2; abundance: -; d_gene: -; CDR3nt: TGTGCCAGCAGCCAGTACAGTTACGAGCAGTACTTC; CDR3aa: CASSQYSYEQYF
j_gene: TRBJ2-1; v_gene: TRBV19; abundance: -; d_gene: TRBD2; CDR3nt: TGTGCCAGTAGTATCGGCGCGGCTAGCGGATACAATGAGCAGTTCTTC; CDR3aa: CASSIGAASGYNEQFF
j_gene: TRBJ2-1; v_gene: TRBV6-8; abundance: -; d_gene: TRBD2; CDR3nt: TGTGCCAGCAGTTACTCGACGGGGGGGGTCTACAATGAGCAGTTCTTC; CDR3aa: CASSYSTGGVYNEQFF
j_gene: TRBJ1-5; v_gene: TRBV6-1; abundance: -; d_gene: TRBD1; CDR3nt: TGTGCCAGCAGTGAAGCGTCGACGGCAGGGGGATATAGCAATCAGCCCCAGCATTTT; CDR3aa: CASSEASTAGGYSNQPQHF
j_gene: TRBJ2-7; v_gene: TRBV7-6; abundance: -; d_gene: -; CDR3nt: TGTGCCAGCAGCAGGCAGGGGGGCTACGAGCAGTACTTC; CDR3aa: CASSRQGGYEQYF
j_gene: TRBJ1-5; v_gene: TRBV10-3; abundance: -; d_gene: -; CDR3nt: TGTGCCATCAGTGAGTCCCCAAATCAGCCCCAGCATTTT; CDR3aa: CAISESPNQPQHF
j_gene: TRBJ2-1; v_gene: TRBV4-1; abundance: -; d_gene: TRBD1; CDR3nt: TGCGCCAGCAGAGGGACAGAAGACAATGAGCAGTTCTTC; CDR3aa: CASRGTEDNEQFF
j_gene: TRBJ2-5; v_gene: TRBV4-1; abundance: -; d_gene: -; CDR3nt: TGCGCCAGCAGCCAACTATTACGAGAGACCCAGTACTTC; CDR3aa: CASSQLLRETQYF
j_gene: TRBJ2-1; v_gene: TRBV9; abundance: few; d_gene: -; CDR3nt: TGTGCCAGCAGCGTCAGCGTGAATGAGCAGTTCTTC; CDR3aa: CASSVSVNEQFF
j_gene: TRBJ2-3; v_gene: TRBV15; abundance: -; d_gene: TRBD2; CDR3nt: TGTGCCACCAGCACCAGGACTAGCGGGGGGGAGAATACGCAGTATTTT; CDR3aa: CATSTRTSGGENTQYF
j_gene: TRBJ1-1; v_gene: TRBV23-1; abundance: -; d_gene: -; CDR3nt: TGCGCCAGCAGTCAACCAGGGTACACTGAAGCTTTCTTT; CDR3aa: CASSQPGYTEAFF
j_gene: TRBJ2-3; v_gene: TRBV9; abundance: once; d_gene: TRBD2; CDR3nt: TGTGCCAGCAGCGTATTCGGCGGGGGGAACACAGATACGCAGTATTTT; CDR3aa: CASSVFGGGNTDTQYF
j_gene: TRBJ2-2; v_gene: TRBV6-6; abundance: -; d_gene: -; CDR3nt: TGTGCCAGCAGTTACTTAGAATACACCGGGGAGCTGTTTTTT; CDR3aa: CASSYLEYTGELFF
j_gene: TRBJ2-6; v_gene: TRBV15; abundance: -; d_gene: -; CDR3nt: TGTGCCACCAGCGGACAGGGAGGGTCTGGGGCCAACGTCCTGACTTTC; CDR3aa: CATSGQGGSGANVLTF
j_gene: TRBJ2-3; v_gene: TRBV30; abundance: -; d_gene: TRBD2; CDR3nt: TGTGCCTGGAGTGGAGCGGGGGGGCCCACAGATACGCAGTATTTT; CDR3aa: CAWSGAGGPTDTQYF
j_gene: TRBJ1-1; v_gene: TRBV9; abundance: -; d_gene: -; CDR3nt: TGTGCCAGCAGCTCCGGACAGTCTGAAGCTTTCTTT; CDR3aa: CASSSGQSEAFF
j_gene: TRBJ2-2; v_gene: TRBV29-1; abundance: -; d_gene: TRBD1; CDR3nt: TGCAGCGGTACGACCGGGACAGGCCTCACCGGGGAGCTGTTTTTT; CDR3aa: CSGTTGTGLTGELFF
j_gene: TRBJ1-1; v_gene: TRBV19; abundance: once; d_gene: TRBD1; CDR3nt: TGTGCCAGTAGTAACCCTCTAACAGGGGTGGATACTGAAGCTTTCTTT; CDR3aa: CASSNPLTGVDTEAFF
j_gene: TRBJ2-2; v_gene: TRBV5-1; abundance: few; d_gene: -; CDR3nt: TGCGCCAGCAGCTTCAGGGGGGACACCGGGGAGCTGTTTTTT; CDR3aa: CASSFRGDTGELFF
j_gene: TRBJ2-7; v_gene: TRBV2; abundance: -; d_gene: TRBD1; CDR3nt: TGTGCCAGCACTTCCGGGACAGGGCCTACCTACGAGCAGTACTTC; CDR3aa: CASTSGTGPTYEQYF
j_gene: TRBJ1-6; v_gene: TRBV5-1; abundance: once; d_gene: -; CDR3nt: TGCGCCAGCAGCTTAACGGGGGGGCCCCTCCACTTT; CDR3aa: CASSLTGGPLHF
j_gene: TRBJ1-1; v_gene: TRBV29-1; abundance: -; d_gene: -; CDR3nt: TGCAGCGCTCCCCAGGGTACTAACACTGAAGCTTTCTTT; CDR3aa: CSAPQGTNTEAFF
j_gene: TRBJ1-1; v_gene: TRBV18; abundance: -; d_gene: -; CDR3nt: TGTGCCAGCTCACCCGATGACAGGCCGGGGAACACTGAAGCTTTCTTT; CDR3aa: CASSPDDRPGNTEAFF
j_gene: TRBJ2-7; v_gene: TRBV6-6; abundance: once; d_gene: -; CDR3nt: TGTGCCAGCAGCCAGGCCAGGGTCTACGAGCAGTACTTC; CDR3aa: CASSQARVYEQYF
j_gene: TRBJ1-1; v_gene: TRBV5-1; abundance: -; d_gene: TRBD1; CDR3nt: TGCGCCAGCAGCGATGGACAGGGGGCGACTGAAGCTTTCTTT; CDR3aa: CASSDGQGATEAFF
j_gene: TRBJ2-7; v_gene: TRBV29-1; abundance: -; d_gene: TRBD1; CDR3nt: TGCAGCGTTGAAGTATCCGGTTGGACAGGTGCTACCTACGAGCAGTACTTC; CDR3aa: CSVEVSGWTGATYEQYF
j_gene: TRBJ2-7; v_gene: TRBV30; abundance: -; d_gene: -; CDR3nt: TGTGCCTGGAGTGTACTAGGAGTCAGGTACGAGCAGTACTTC; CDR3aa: CAWSVLGVRYEQYF
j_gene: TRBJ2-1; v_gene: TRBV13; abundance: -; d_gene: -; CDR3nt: TGTGCCAGCACCCCAGGGCGTACGAATGAGCAGTTCTTC; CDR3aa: CASTPGRTNEQFF
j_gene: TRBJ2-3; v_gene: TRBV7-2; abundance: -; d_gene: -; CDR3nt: TGTGCCAGCAGCTCCCGGCTGGTCGGGTCAGATACGCAGTATTTT; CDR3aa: CASSSRLVGSDTQYF
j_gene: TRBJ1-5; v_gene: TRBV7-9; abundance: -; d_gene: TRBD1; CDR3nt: TGTGCCAGCAGCTCCGAGACAGGGACCCGGCCTCTCAATCAGCCCCAGCATTTT; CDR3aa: CASSSETGTRPLNQPQHF
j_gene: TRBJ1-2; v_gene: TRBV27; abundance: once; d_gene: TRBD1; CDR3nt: TGTGCCAGCAGTTTGGCCACAGGGGGGAATGGCTACACCTTC; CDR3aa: CASSLATGGNGYTF
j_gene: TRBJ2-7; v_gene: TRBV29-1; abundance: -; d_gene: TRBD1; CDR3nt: TGCAGCGTTGGGGACAGGGGGTACGAGCAGTACTTC; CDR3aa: CSVGDRGYEQYF
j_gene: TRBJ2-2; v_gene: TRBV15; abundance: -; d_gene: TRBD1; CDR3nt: TGTGCCACCAGCGGACAGGTTAACACCGGGGAGCTGTTTTTT; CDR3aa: CATSGQVNTGELFF
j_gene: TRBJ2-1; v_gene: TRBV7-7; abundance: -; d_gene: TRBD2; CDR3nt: TGTGCCAGCAGCTTATCGGGCGGGGGACTCGTAGGCGATGAGCAGTTCTTC; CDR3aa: CASSLSGGGLVGDEQFF
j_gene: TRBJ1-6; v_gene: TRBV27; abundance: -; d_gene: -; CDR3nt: TGTGCCAGCAGCCTGGGGACATCCCGTTCACCCCTCCACTTT; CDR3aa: CASSLGTSRSPLHF
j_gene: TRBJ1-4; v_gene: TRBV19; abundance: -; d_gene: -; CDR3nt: TGTGCCACCTACTTTGAAAAACTGTTTTTT; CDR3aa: CATYFEKLFF
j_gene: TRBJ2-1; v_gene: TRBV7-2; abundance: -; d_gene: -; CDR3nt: TGTGCCAGCAGCTTGACTAATTACAATGAGCAGTTCTTC; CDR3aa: CASSLTNYNEQFF
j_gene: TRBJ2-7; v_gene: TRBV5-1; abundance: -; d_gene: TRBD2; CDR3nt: TGCGCCAGCAGCTTTGGACTAGCGGGGAGTGGCGAGCAGTACTTC; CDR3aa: CASSFGLAGSGEQYF
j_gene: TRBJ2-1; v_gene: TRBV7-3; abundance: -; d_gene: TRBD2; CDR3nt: TGTGCCAGCAGCTCCGGGGGGACGACAGATGAGCAGTTCTTC; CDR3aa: CASSSGGTTDEQFF
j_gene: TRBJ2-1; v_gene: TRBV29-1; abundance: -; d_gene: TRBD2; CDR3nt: TGCAGCGTTGGGGGACTAGCGAGGAATGAGCAGTTCTTC; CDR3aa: CSVGGLARNEQFF
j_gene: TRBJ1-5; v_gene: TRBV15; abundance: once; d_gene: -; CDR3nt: TGTGCCACCAGCAGAGACAGGGGCCAGCCCCAGCATTTT; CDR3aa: CATSRDRGQPQHF
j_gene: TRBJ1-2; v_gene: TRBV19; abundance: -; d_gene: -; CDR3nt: TGTGCCAGTAGCCCAACCGGGGGGGCGTATGGCTACACCTTC; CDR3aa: CASSPTGGAYGYTF
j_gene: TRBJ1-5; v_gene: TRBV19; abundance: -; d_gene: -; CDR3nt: TGCGGTTCGGGAGGATACCAGCCCCAGCATTTT; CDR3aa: CGSGGYQPQHF
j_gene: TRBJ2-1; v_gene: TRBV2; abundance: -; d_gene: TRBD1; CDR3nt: TGTGCCAGCACCGGGACAGGGGATCGCTCCTACAATGAGCAGTTCTTC; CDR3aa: CASTGTGDRSYNEQFF
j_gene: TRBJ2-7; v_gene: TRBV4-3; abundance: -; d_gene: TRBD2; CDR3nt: TGCGCCAGCAGCCAAGGGCGGGGGTACAATCGCTACGAGCAGTACTTC; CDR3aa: CASSQGRGYNRYEQYF
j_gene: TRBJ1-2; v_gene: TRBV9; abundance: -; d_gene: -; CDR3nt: TGTGCCAGCAGCGTCCGGGACTCAGGATGGTCCCCTGACGGCTACACCTTC; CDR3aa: CASSVRDSGWSPDGYTF
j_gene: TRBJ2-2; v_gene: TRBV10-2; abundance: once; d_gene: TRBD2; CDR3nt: TGCGCCAGCATGGGCCCTAGCGGGAAGTTCTCCGGGGAGCTGTTTTTT; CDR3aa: CASMGPSGKFSGELFF
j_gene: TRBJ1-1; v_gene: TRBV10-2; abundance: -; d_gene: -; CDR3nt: TGCGCCAGCAGTGAAAGGGAGGGGTGGGCCACTGAAGCTTTCTTT; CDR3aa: CASSEREGWATEAFF